A selection of T cell receptor beta chains follows, all from one sample in a study of neurological immune-mediated disorders. TCRdb reanalysed the 5' RACE reads using MiXCR and keeps one entry per CDR3 protein. The sample includes about 120,000 distinct CDR3 sequences, roughly 3.2% of them seen just once. Material: PBMCs. The source is a woman in her 30s with multiple sclerosis. Each CDR3 is given with its conserved first and last residue. A D gene is named only where the DNA matches it firmly. The listing skips clone size in some rows; elsewhere it reads once, few, many or a size class.

clone size	D gene	V gene	J gene	CDR3 protein	CDR3 DNA
many	-	TRBV24-1	TRBJ2-1	CATSDRERNEQFF	TGTGCCACCAGCGACCGGGAGCGAAATGAGCAGTTCTTC
many	TRBD1	TRBV7-2	TRBJ1-6	CASSLASTGNNSPLHF	TGTGCCAGCAGCTTAGCGTCGACAGGGAATAATTCACCCCTCCACTTT
many	-	TRBV14	TRBJ2-3	CASSQTSTDTQYF	TGTGCCAGCAGCCAAACTAGCACAGATACGCAGTATTTT
many	-	TRBV20-1	TRBJ2-7	CSARDSRGANEQYF	TGCAGTGCTAGAGATTCGAGGGGGGCCAACGAGCAGTACTTC
many	-	TRBV12-3/TRBV12-4	TRBJ2-7	CASSSGISYEQYF	TGTGCCAGCAGCTCAGGGATCTCCTACGAGCAGTACTTC
many	-	TRBV7-2	TRBJ2-7	CASSPRRGLSYEQYF	TGTGCCAGCAGCCCCCGTAGAGGTCTCTCCTACGAGCAGTACTTC
many	TRBD2	TRBV20-1	TRBJ2-3	CSARLAGGPSTDTQYF	TGCAGTGCTAGGCTAGCGGGAGGGCCTAGCACAGATACGCAGTATTTT
many	-	TRBV7-9	TRBJ1-2	CASSPLKDYGYTF	TGTGCCAGCAGCCCCCTGAAGGACTATGGCTACACCTTC
few	-	TRBV7-9	TRBJ2-5	CASSFSTDPGAQYF	TGTGCCAGCAGCTTTTCGACGGATCCAGGGGCCCAGTACTTC
many	-	TRBV7-2	TRBJ2-1	CASSPEGTFNEQFF	TGTGCCAGCAGCCCCGAGGGGACTTTTAATGAGCAGTTCTTC
many	TRBD1	TRBV12-3/TRBV12-4	TRBJ1-3	CASSGDRLPGNTIYF	TGTGCCAGCAGTGGGGACAGACTACCTGGAAACACCATATATTTT
many	-	TRBV27	TRBJ2-1	CASSKPKPGPSNRIEQFF	TGTGCCAGCAGTAAACCAAAACCGGGACCCTCTAACCGCATTGAGCAGTTCTTC
many	-	TRBV5-1	TRBJ2-3	CASSLDSITQYF	TGCGCCAGCAGCCTGGACAGCATAACGCAGTATTTT
many	-	TRBV12-3/TRBV12-4	TRBJ1-6	CASSFGETLHF	TGTGCCAGCAGTTTTGGGGAAACCCTCCACTTT
many	TRBD1	TRBV4-1	TRBJ2-1	CASSPGQGVSYNEQFF	TGCGCCAGCAGCCCTGGACAGGGGGTTTCCTACAATGAGCAGTTCTTC
few	TRBD1	TRBV18	TRBJ1-1	CASSIGQGGSWSTEAFF	TGTGCCAGCTCAATTGGACAGGGAGGCTCTTGGAGCACTGAAGCTTTCTTT
many	-	TRBV29-1	TRBJ2-2	CSVLDDTGELFF	TGCAGCGTTCTTGATGACACCGGGGAGCTGTTTTTT
-	-	TRBV7-7	TRBJ2-3	CASSELGSTDTQYF	TGTGCCAGCAGCGAGCTAGGAAGCACAGATACGCAGTATTTT
many	-	TRBV2	TRBJ2-5	CASSEASETQYF	TGTGCCAGCAGTGAAGCGTCCGAGACCCAGTACTTC
many	-	TRBV12-3/TRBV12-4	TRBJ1-5	CASSEQDFNQPQHF	TGTGCCAGCAGTGAACAGGATTTCAATCAGCCCCAGCATTTT
many	-	TRBV20-1	TRBJ1-1	CSAGAANTEAFF	TGCAGTGCAGGGGCTGCGAACACTGAAGCTTTCTTT
many	TRBD1	TRBV3-1	TRBJ1-1	CASSDTGGETFF	TGTGCCAGCAGCGACACAGGGGGGGAAACTTTCTTT
many	-	TRBV20-1	TRBJ2-3	CSARAGTSTDTQYF	TGCAGTGCTAGAGCCGGGACTAGCACAGATACGCAGTATTTT
many	-	TRBV10-3	TRBJ1-2	CAISVNRATYNYGYTF	TGTGCCATCAGTGTAAATAGAGCAACCTATAACTATGGCTACACCTTC
many	-	TRBV4-3	TRBJ1-1	CASSQDPRRIEAFF	TGCGCCAGCAGCCAAGATCCTCGGAGAATTGAAGCTTTCTTT
-	-	TRBV11-2	TRBJ2-7	CASSVGTAYEQYF	TGTGCCAGCAGCGTAGGGACGGCCTACGAGCAGTACTTC
many	TRBD2	TRBV5-1	TRBJ2-2	CASSTGLAGSGGELFF	TGCGCCAGCAGCACGGGACTAGCGGGATCGGGCGGGGAGCTGTTTTTT
many	TRBD1	TRBV7-9	TRBJ2-1	CASSLSPLGRQGKGNEQFF	TGTGCCAGCAGCTTATCCCCATTAGGTCGACAGGGGAAGGGCAATGAGCAGTTCTTC
many	-	TRBV29-1	TRBJ2-1	CSVVLAGYNEQFF	TGCAGCGTTGTCCTTGCTGGCTACAATGAGCAGTTCTTC
many	-	TRBV7-2	TRBJ2-6	CASSLDNYGRGSGANVLTF	TGTGCCAGCAGCCTCGATAATTACGGCAGGGGCTCTGGGGCCAACGTCCTGACTTTC
many	TRBD1	TRBV10-3	TRBJ2-7	CAINRDRGSEQYF	TGTGCCATCAATCGGGACAGGGGGAGCGAGCAGTACTTC
many	-	TRBV25-1	TRBJ2-2	CASLSRDPVAGELFF	TGTGCCAGCCTTTCCCGGGACCCGGTTGCCGGGGAGCTGTTTTTT
many	TRBD2	TRBV20-1	TRBJ2-7	CSARAGLATYEQYF	TGCAGTGCTAGAGCGGGACTAGCGACTTACGAGCAGTACTTC
many	-	TRBV6-6	TRBJ1-6	CASRNSNSPLHF	TGTGCCAGCAGAAACAGTAATTCACCCCTCCACTTT
many	-	TRBV29-1	TRBJ1-5	CSVVEGRWDTQPQHF	TGCAGCGTTGTGGAAGGGAGGTGGGATACTCAGCCCCAGCATTTT
many	-	TRBV6-2/TRBV6-3	TRBJ2-1	CASRDDRLAYNEQFF	TGTGCCAGCAGAGATGACAGGCTAGCCTACAATGAGCAGTTCTTC
many	TRBD1	TRBV5-6	TRBJ1-2	CASRTDRDHGYTF	TGTGCCAGCAGAACCGACAGGGATCATGGCTACACCTTC
many	-	TRBV6-5	TRBJ1-2	CASRTVGYGYTF	TGTGCCAGCAGAACCGTTGGGTATGGCTACACCTTC